The 16 T cell receptor beta chains below all came from one sample that was sequenced in a study of read filtering for tumor transcriptome and immune sequencing. This library used 300 to 500 ng RNA and molecular barcoded adaptors spanning alpha/delta and beta/gamma chains. TCRdb independently ran MiXCR on the reads; one entry per CDR3 protein. The sample has about 86,000 distinct CDR3 sequences, 9% to 15% seen once; the top ten hold 14% to 15%. Source material: a population of CD138-negative cells sorted from bone marrow. These receptors all stem from a donor at least 40 years old with multiple myeloma.

This clonotype has at least ten counts. This chain joins TRBV20-1 and TRBJ2-5; 10 bases agree with TRBD1. The CDR3 spans 13 residues. Germline V gene data show CDR1 as DFQATT and CDR2 as SNEGSKA (reference sequence). V trimming: 5 bases; J trimming: 5 bases; junction bases outside the gene matches: 5. The CDR3 DNA follows: TGCAGTGCTCACGACAGGGGGCGGGAGACCCAGTACTTC. Protein sequence: CSAHDRGRETQYF.

This clonotype was seen at least ten times. The rearrangement links TRBV27 to TRBJ1-1; no reliable D call. The CDR3 has 14 amino acids. The ends were cut back, 3 bases at V and 4 bases at J, with 12 bases in the middle. Per germline, CDR1 MNHEY and CDR2 SMNVEV (reference sequence). The CDR3 spells CASSFWGGGTEAFF. The DNA of the CDR3 is TGTGCCAGCAGTTTCTGGGGAGGCGGCACTGAAGCTTTCTTT.

This clonotype was recorded many times. This chain connects TRBV20-1 to TRBJ2-3, with 8 bases lining up with TRBD2. Unmatched junction bases numbered 10, after V lost 5 bases and J lost 0 bases. The germline gives CDR1 DFQATT, CDR2 SNEGSKA (reference sequence). There are 16 residues in the CDR3. DNA for the CDR3: TGCAGTGCTTCATCCGCCGGACTAGCTAGCACAGATACGCAGTATTTT. The encoded protein is CSASSAGLASTDTQYF.

This clonotype was picked up many times. CDR3: CASSLAEYSTDTQYF. The CDR3 bases are TGCGCCAGCAGCTTGGCCGAGTACAGCACAGATACGCAGTATTTT. V and J are TRBV5-1 and TRBJ2-3; no clear D gene. CDR1 is SGHRS and CDR2 is YFSETQ in the germline V gene. The CDR3 spans 15 residues. V was shortened by 0 bases and J by 0 bases, with 8 bases between the two germline ends.

This clonotype was seen many times. The chain couples TRBV11-2 to TRBJ2-1, with D possibly TRBD1 on 5 matching bases. V lost 2 bases and J lost 7, with 12 bases in between. Germline CDR1 and CDR2: SGHAT and FQNNGV. The CDR3 consists of 14 residues. The CDR3 loop reads CASSLSQGWNEQFF. The DNA of the CDR3 is TGTGCCAGCAGCTTATCCCAGGGTTGGAATGAGCAGTTCTTC.

The sample holds many counts of this clonotype. V usage is TRBV9 and J usage is TRBJ2-1; a weak D match, TRBD2 (6 bases). From germline, CDR1 is SGDLS and CDR2 YYNGEE. V dropped 4 bases and J dropped 0 bases, with 8 bases sitting between them. The CDR3 is 14 residues long. The CDR3 sequence: CASSRESSYNEQFF. In nucleotides, the CDR3 is TGTGCCAGCAGCCGGGAGAGCTCCTACAATGAGCAGTTCTTC.

The chain uses TRBV9 and TRBJ2-2; 10 bases are shared with TRBD2. Trimming cost V 4 bases and J 6 bases; bases outside gene matches: 9. This CDR3 is built from 16 residues. Germline CDR1 SGDLS, CDR2 YYNGEE. In DNA form, the CDR3 reads TGTGCCAGCAGCCCCTTCAGCGGGAGGGCCGCCGGGGAGCTGTTTTTT. This translates into CASSPFSGRAAGELFF.

This clonotype was counted a few times. A clone one base away is much larger, so this may be a read error. V gene TRBV7-9 combines with J gene TRBJ2-5; possibly TRBD1 or TRBD2 for D (5 bases each). This CDR3 is 15 amino acids long. Germline CDR1 and CDR2: SEHNR and FQNEAQ (reference sequence). With 3 bases removed from V and 5 bases from J, the gap between germline ends came to 16 bases. The CDR3 nucleotides read TGTGCCAGCAGCTTCAATCAGGGACCTGGGGAGACCCAGTACTTC. Translated, it gives CASSFNQGPGETQYF.

The rearrangement joins TRBV20-1 to TRBJ1-5, with D uncertain. V lost 2 bases to trimming and J lost 0 bases, with 11 bases between them. CDR1 and CDR2 (germline): DFQATT, SNEGSKA (reference sequence). The CDR3 has 15 residues. CDR3 DNA: TGCAGTGCTAGACCTCGTATATATAGCAATCAGCCCCAGCATTTT. As protein: CSARPRIYSNQPQHF.

This clonotype was seen many times. The chain combines TRBV18 with TRBJ2-5; a weak D match, TRBD2 (5 bases). Germline V gene data show CDR1 as KGHSH and CDR2 as LQKENI. There are 12 residues in the CDR3. Deletions cut 2 bases from V and 7 bases from J, with 8 bases between. CDR3 DNA: TGTGCCAGCTCACCAGAGGGTCGGACCCAGTACTTC. Its protein product is CASSPEGRTQYF.

This clonotype was counted only a few times. Possible read error: a much larger clone is one base away. The chain couples TRBV21-1 to TRBJ1-1; the D call TRBD1 from the table was never checked on the DNA. TRBV21-1 has pseudogene status. This CDR3 spans 13 amino acids. The CDR3 sequence: CASSKGQNTGAFF. Here the CDR3 DNA reads TGTGCCAGCAGCAAGGGACAGAACACTGGAGCTTTCTTT.

Ten or more counts support this clonotype. V usage is TRBV20-1 and J usage is TRBJ2-3, with TRBD2 matching over 11 bases. The V segment lost 6 bases and the J segment 0 bases; nucleotides outside the gene matches: 2. The V gene's germline CDR1 is DFQATT and CDR2 SNEGSKA (reference sequence). The CDR3 is 14 amino acids. This CDR3 is CSARTSGSTDTQYF. Written as DNA, the CDR3 is TGCAGTGCAAGGACTAGCGGGAGCACAGATACGCAGTATTTT.

This clonotype was detected many times. This chain links TRBV12-3 or TRBV12-4 with TRBJ2-1, with 8 nucleotides matching TRBD2. V lost 5 bases and J lost 7; bases outside the gene matches: 10. The CDR3 totals 15 residues. The CDR3 sequence is CASSPPGLVINEQFF. The DNA for the CDR3 is TGTGCCAGCAGTCCCCCGGGACTAGTAATAAATGAGCAGTTCTTC.

This clonotype has ten or more counts. The chain joins TRBV2 to TRBJ2-1; 9 nucleotides agree with TRBD1. Germline CDR1 is SNHLY and CDR2 is FYNNEI. With V trimmed by 7 bases and J by 6 bases, 19 bases remained unmatched. CDR3 size: 18 residues. In DNA form, the CDR3 reads TGTGCCAGCATTCATCGTTCCCGAAGGACAGGGGCTGGCAATGAGCAGTTCTTC. Translating it yields CASIHRSRRTGAGNEQFF. The variable domain in full, completed from reference TRBV2 and TRBJ2-1, reads EPEVTQTPSHQVTQMGQEVILRCVPISNHLYFYWYRQILGQKVEFLVSFYNNEISEKSEIFDDQFSVERPDGSNFTLKIRSTKLEDSAMYFCASIHRSRRTGAGNEQFFGPGTRLTVL.

Only one count was recorded for this clonotype. This is likely an artifact of a read error, given a far larger clone one base away. J is TRBJ1-6 and V is TRBV6-5; no clear D gene. The assigned J gene may be wrong: the sequence end matches TRBJ1-1 better. This CDR3 is built from 13 residues. The germline CDR1 and CDR2 sequences are MNHEY and SVGAGI. In nucleotides, the CDR3 is TGTGCCAGCAGACCGACAACAAGCGCTGAAGCTTTCTTT. Translated: CASRPTTSAEAFF.

The CDR3 region has the DNA TGTGCCAGCAGCACGGGGCACCGAGGGACCATATATTTT. It is translated as CASSTGHRGTIYF. V and J are TRBV11-2 and TRBJ1-3, with D perhaps matching TRBD1 (5 bases). V was clipped by 5 bases and J by 10 bases, with 15 bases between them. CDR3 length equals 13 residues. Germline loops: CDR1 SGHAT, CDR2 FQNNGV.